This TCR beta chain stems from a study of blood T cell repertoires in COVID-19. Trimming left V 8 bases short and J 0 bases short, with 9 bases between. CDR1 SGHRS and CDR2 YFSETQ come from the germline V gene. The CDR3 runs to 14 residues. TCRdb's copy holds only in-frame clones and misses some; the assay was immunoSEQ multiplex PCR. Among about 74,000 clones listed, 84% were seen once. This sequence originates from an older man with acute or convalescent COVID-19. The rearrangement links TRBV5-1 to TRBJ2-6, with a weak D call TRBD1 (6 bases). Source material: peripheral blood. The CDR3 nucleotides are TGCGCCAGTAAAGGGGGCTCTGGGGCCAACGTCCTGACTTTC. Translated: CASKGGSGANVLTF. The whole variable domain, remainder taken from reference TRBV5-1 and TRBJ2-6, is KAGVTQTPRYLIKTRGQQVTLSCSPISGHRSVSWYQQTPGQGLQFLFEYFSETQRNKGNFPGRFSGRQFSNSRSEMNVSTLELGDSALYLCASKGGSGANVLTFGAGSRLTVL.